The clone carrying this TCR beta chain was seen a few times. This sample is part of a study of patients and donors after allogeneic stem cell transplantation. TCRdb redid the calling of the RT-PCR reads with MiXCR, one entry per CDR3 protein. Among approximately 88,000 distinct CDR3 sequences listed, around 5% were seen once. V lost 0 bases to trimming and J lost 8 bases, with 12 bases between them. Germline CDR1 reads SGHTS; CDR2 reads YDEGEE. This CDR3 spans 15 amino acids. The chain joins TRBV5-8 to TRBJ1-6; D may be TRBD1 (6 bases). Specimen: blood, either unsorted or a sorted T cell fraction (not recorded which). The sequence came from a human donor who was either an allogeneic HSCT recipient or a stem cell or donor lymphocyte infusion donor (not recorded which). It is not recorded whose cells these are; they may come from a transplant donor. DNA of the CDR3: TGTGCCAGCAGCTTGGGACAGGCCATTGATTCACCCCTCCACTTT. It encodes CASSLGQAIDSPLHF.